This entry is about one T cell receptor (beta chain). This entry is derived from a study of blood T cell repertoires in COVID-19. This table comes from immunoSEQ multiplex PCR, and its TCRdb copy is limited to in-frame clones, with some not included. The data contain fewer than 110,000 clones, 80% to 95% of them singletons. This CDR3 contains 15 residues. V lost 6 bases and J lost 4, with 17 bases in between. The germline gives CDR1 KGHSH, CDR2 LQKENI. The TCR was taken from a man aged 50 to 59 with active COVID-19. Sequenced sample: peripheral blood. This chain uses TRBV18 with TRBJ2-3; D might be TRBD2 (8 bases). As DNA, the CDR3 is TGTGCCAGCTCCCCAGGGGGGACTAGTGCAGATACGCAGTATTTT. It encodes CASSPGGTSADTQYF.